The 30 T cell receptor beta chains reported below all come from one sample, sequenced in a study of blood T cells in healthy people across ages. Using a J-beta primer mix together with a sample-barcoded 5' primer, a second PCR was run for about 7 to 12 cycles. TCRdb reanalysed the 5' RACE reads using MiXCR and keeps one entry per CDR3 protein. The repertoire holds hundreds of thousands of distinct CDR3 sequences, with 25% to 30% as singletons. Specimen: blood. The receptors derive from a woman in her sixties or seventies in good health.

This clonotype was seen more than once but under ten times. The chain links TRBV12-3 or TRBV12-4 to TRBJ2-5; D might be TRBD1 (6 bases). Trimming cost V 6 bases and J 1 base, with 12 bases left between them. The CDR3 is made up of 14 amino acids. This CDR3 is CASRMTQGQETQYF. CDR3 DNA sequence: TGTGCCAGCAGGATGACACAGGGCCAAGAGACCCAGTACTTC.

The V call is TRBV7-8, the J call TRBJ2-1; D unresolved. V lost 5 bases and J 9 bases, leaving 17 bases between the germline ends. Germline lookup yields CDR1 SGHVS and CDR2 FQNEAQ. This CDR3 region has 14 residues. DNA of the CDR3: TGTGCCAGCAGCCCCTTGTTTAGATTGCCTGAGCAGTTCTTC. Protein product: CASSPLFRLPEQFF.

This clonotype was counted a few times. The chain links TRBV20-1 to TRBJ2-7, with 7 bases aligning to TRBD2. CDR3 length: 14 amino acids. CDR1 DFQATT and CDR2 SNEGSKA come from the germline V gene (reference sequence). V shed 5 bases and J 2 bases; nucleotides not matched to a gene: 9. CDR3 bases: TGCAGTGCTCGACCACTAGCGAATGCCTACGAGCAGTACTTC. It codes for CSARPLANAYEQYF.

This chain links TRBV20-1 with TRBJ2-1; no clear D gene. Germline V gene data show CDR1 as DFQATT and CDR2 as SNEGSKA (reference sequence). CDR3 length equals 13 residues. The germline V and J ends were trimmed by 2 bases and 6 bases, with 11 bases remaining between them. The CDR3 nucleotides read TGCAGTGCTAGAAGGCCCTCCGGCAATGAGCAGTTCTTC. Translating it yields CSARRPSGNEQFF.

This clonotype has only a few counts. The chain combines TRBV3-1 with TRBJ2-1; 11 bases match TRBD2. The CDR3 loop spans 18 amino acids. Per germline, CDR1 LGHDT and CDR2 YNNKEL (reference sequence). Losses at the gene ends were 4 bases for V and 7 bases for J; bases not matched to a gene: 15. CDR3 DNA sequence: TGTGCCAGCAGCCCCGGGACTGGGCGACTAGCGGGACTGAATGAGCAGTTCTTC. It encodes CASSPGTGRLAGLNEQFF.

The chain combines TRBV5-1 with TRBJ2-7; no definite D call. The germline V gene encodes CDR1 SGHRS and CDR2 YFSETQ. CDR3 length: 12 amino acids. The ends were cut back, 5 bases at V and 2 bases at J, with 8 bases in the middle. The CDR3 coding sequence is TGCGCCAGCAGAACGGACCCCTACGAGCAGTACTTC. It encodes CASRTDPYEQYF. The full variable domain, in which reference TRBV5-1 and TRBJ2-7 provide the parts outside the CDR3, is KAGVTQTPRYLIKTRGQQVTLSCSPISGHRSVSWYQQTPGQGLQFLFEYFSETQRNKGNFPGRFSGRQFSNSRSEMNVSTLELGDSALYLCASRTDPYEQYFGPGTRLTVT.

The chain is built from TRBV12-3 or TRBV12-4 and TRBJ1-5; D is unresolved. The CDR3 sequence is 13 residues long. V was trimmed by 8 bases and J by 2 bases, leaving 10 bases between them. The CDR3 here is CASGSLGNQPQHF. In DNA form, the CDR3 reads TGTGCCAGCGGCAGCCTTGGCAATCAGCCCCAGCATTTT.

Many counts were recorded for this clonotype. This sequence joins TRBV28 and TRBJ2-5; D gene uncertain. The germline V gene encodes CDR1 MDHEN and CDR2 SYDVKM. Trimming took off 7 bases at V and 4 bases at J, with 19 bases between the two ends. The CDR3 is 15 residues long. The CDR3 sequence: CASTLQLAGLETQYF. DNA for the CDR3: TGTGCCAGCACCCTTCAGTTAGCAGGTTTAGAGACCCAGTACTTC.

The rearrangement uses TRBV5-1 and TRBJ2-5; D unresolved. This CDR3 contains 12 residues. Germline V lookup: CDR1 SGHRS, CDR2 YFSETQ. Trimming stripped 3 bases from V and 5 bases from J, with 8 bases between. CDR3 residues: CASSYNLETQYF. The DNA of the CDR3 is TGCGCCAGCAGCTATAACCTGGAGACCCAGTACTTC. Full variable domain (outside the CDR3, taken from reference TRBV5-1 and TRBJ2-5): KAGVTQTPRYLIKTRGQQVTLSCSPISGHRSVSWYQQTPGQGLQFLFEYFSETQRNKGNFPGRFSGRQFSNSRSEMNVSTLELGDSALYLCASSYNLETQYFGPGTRLLVL.

This chain uses TRBV20-1 with TRBJ2-1; D may be TRBD1 (6 bases). CDR1 is DFQATT, CDR2 SNEGSKA, per germline (reference sequence). Trimming pared 2 bases from V and 3 bases from J, leaving 11 bases between. The CDR3 consists of 14 residues. The CDR3 coding sequence is TGCAGTGCTAGATTCGGGACACTCTACAATGAGCAGTTCTTC. Translation gives CSARFGTLYNEQFF.

In its sample, this clonotype was seen a few times. The rearrangement joins TRBV15 to TRBJ2-7; 11 positions match TRBD2. CDR3 length: 16 amino acids. The germline V gene has CDR1 LNHNV and CDR2 YYDKDF (reference sequence). The junction had 4 bases not matched to a gene; V was cut back by 3 bases and J by 0 bases. Here the CDR3 reads CATSSTSGRLSYEQYF. CDR3 DNA sequence: TGTGCCACCAGCAGCACTAGCGGGAGACTCTCCTACGAGCAGTACTTC.

In this sample, this clonotype turned up a few times. The chain combines TRBV29-1 with TRBJ2-5, with D perhaps matching TRBD2 (5 bases). The last part of the DNA fits TRBJ2-7 better; the J call may be wrong. The length of the CDR3 is 13 residues. In germline, CDR1 is SQVTM, CDR2 ANQGSEA. The CDR3 region has the DNA TGCAGCGTTGCAAGCCTAGCTCCCTACGAGCAGTACTTC. Translating gives CSVASLAPYEQYF.

The genes are TRBV29-1 and TRBJ2-2; tentatively, D is TRBD2 (6 bases). V was trimmed by 4 bases and J by 4 bases, leaving 13 bases between them. The CDR3 runs 14 residues. In germline, CDR1 is SQVTM, CDR2 ANQGSEA. CDR3 sequence (DNA): TGCAGCGTTGTTCGGGAGTGGGGCACCGGGGAGCTGTTTTTT. Its protein is CSVVREWGTGELFF.

CDR3 coding DNA: TGCAGTGCTAGAGCCAAATATAATTCACCCCTCCACTTT. Translating it yields CSARAKYNSPLHF. The chain employs TRBV20-1 and TRBJ1-6; D not certain. From germline, CDR1 is DFQATT and CDR2 SNEGSKA (reference sequence). CDR3 length equals 13 residues. V was trimmed by 1 base and J by 4 bases, leaving 5 bases between them.

The chain has TRBV29-1 and TRBJ2-2; D not certain. Germline V gives CDR1 SQVTM, CDR2 ANQGSEA. This CDR3 contains 14 residues. Deletions cut 6 bases from V and 1 base from J, with 12 bases between. CDR3 DNA sequence: TGCAGCGTCACCATGTGGGGGAACACCGGGGAGCTGTTTTTT. Its protein is CSVTMWGNTGELFF.

Written as DNA, the CDR3 is TGTGCCAGCAGTCACTTTATTGCAGATACGCAGTATTTT. This gives the protein CASSHFIADTQYF. This rearrangement joins TRBV14 to TRBJ2-3, with D hard to call. Germline CDR1 and CDR2: SGHDN and FVKESK. The CDR3 is 13 amino acids. The V gene lost 6 bases and the J gene lost 4 bases, with 11 bases spanning the gap. The full variable domain, in which reference TRBV14 and TRBJ2-3 provide the parts outside the CDR3, is EAGVTQFPSHSVIEKGQTVTLRCDPISGHDNLYWYRRVMGKEIKFLLHFVKESKQDESGMPNNRFLAERTGGTYSTLKVQPAELEDSGVYFCASSHFIADTQYFGPGTRLTVL.

This clonotype was detected only a few times. This CDR3 is CASSPGQGGEQYF. In nucleotides, the CDR3 is TGTGCCAGCAGCCCAGGACAGGGCGGTGAGCAGTACTTC. This rearrangement joins TRBV28 to TRBJ2-5; 8 bases map to TRBD1. The CDR3 is made up of 13 amino acids. The V gene end was trimmed by 6 bases and the J gene end by 11 bases; junction bases not matched to a gene: 11. Germline CDR1 is MDHEN and CDR2 is SYDVKM.

The table lists this clonotype with a few counts. The chain combines TRBV29-1 with TRBJ2-1; the D gene is possibly TRBD2 (6 bases). Germline V lookup: CDR1 SQVTM, CDR2 ANQGSEA. The CDR3 sequence is 17 residues long. V was trimmed by 4 bases and J by 4 bases, leaving 23 bases between them. The CDR3 protein is CSVVGRSWTTSYNEQFF. CDR3 nucleotide sequence: TGCAGCGTTGTGGGACGCTCATGGACTACGAGTTACAATGAGCAGTTCTTC.

V usage is TRBV29-1 and J usage is TRBJ2-5; tentatively, D is TRBD2 (6 bases). Germline CDR1 is SQVTM and CDR2 is ANQGSEA. The CDR3 spans 11 residues. Trimming pared 4 bases from V and 4 bases from J, leaving 7 bases between. CDR3 in amino acids: CSVAGGETQYF. DNA for the CDR3: TGCAGCGTTGCCGGGGGAGAGACCCAGTACTTC.

The chain links TRBV20-1 to TRBJ2-7, with 14 bases aligning to TRBD2. Germline CDR1 reads DFQATT; CDR2 reads SNEGSKA (reference sequence). The CDR3 loop spans 18 amino acids. Trimming cost V 3 bases and J 7 bases; bases outside gene matches: 17. The CDR3 bases are TGCAGTGCTAGCCCCGGGGGCCCGGGACTAGCGGGAGTATATGAGCAGTACTTC. Its translation is CSASPGGPGLAGVYEQYF.

The J gene is TRBJ2-1, the V gene TRBV19; 10 nucleotides agree with TRBD2. This CDR3 has 15 residues. CDR1 and CDR2 (germline): LNHDA, SQIVND (reference sequence). The trim removed 7 bases at V and 6 bases at J, leaving 9 bases unmatched. In DNA form, the CDR3 reads TGTGCCAGTACCGACGGACTAGCGGCGGGCAATGAGCAGTTCTTC. As protein: CASTDGLAAGNEQFF.

This clonotype was seen only once. CDR3 DNA sequence: TGTGCCAGCAGCGCGCATAACTCCTACGAGCAGTACTTC. Amino acid sequence: CASSAHNSYEQYF. V usage is TRBV6-5 and J usage is TRBJ2-7, with D hard to call. V was trimmed by 6 bases and J by 0 bases, leaving 9 bases between them. The CDR3 spans 13 residues. Germline V CDR1 and CDR2: MNHEY, SVGAGI.

The rearrangement uses TRBV3-1 and TRBJ1-4; perhaps TRBD1 as D (5 bases). V dropped 1 base and J dropped 2 bases, with 14 bases sitting between them. Per germline, CDR1 LGHDT and CDR2 YNNKEL (reference sequence). There are 17 residues in the CDR3. CDR3 DNA sequence: TGTGCCAGCAGCCAAGGTGGGGCATCGCTCACTAATGAAAAACTGTTTTTT. This codes for CASSQGGASLTNEKLFF.

The V call is TRBV6-5, the J call TRBJ2-5; tentatively, D is TRBD2 (7 bases). The CDR3 runs 14 residues. V was clipped by 5 bases and J by 8 bases, with 18 bases between them. From germline, CDR1 is MNHEY and CDR2 SVGAGI. CDR3 loop: CASSRGAGTETQYF. In nucleotides, the CDR3 is TGTGCCAGCAGTCGGGGGGCAGGGACGGAAACCCAGTACTTC.

The table lists this clonotype with a few counts. V and J are TRBV3-1 and TRBJ1-5, with D tentatively TRBD1 (5 bases). Germline V lookup: CDR1 LGHDT, CDR2 YNNKEL (reference sequence). The V gene lost 3 bases and the J gene lost 7 bases, with 13 bases spanning the gap. This CDR3 region has 14 residues. Here the CDR3 DNA reads TGTGCCAGCAGCCACGGACACGCCGGGCAGCCCCAGCATTTT. It specifies CASSHGHAGQPQHF.

The V call is TRBV7-2, the J call TRBJ2-7; TRBD1 might be the D (5 bases). V was cut by 6 bases and J by 5 bases, with 14 bases left in between. This CDR3 has 13 residues. Germline V CDR1 and CDR2: SGHTA, FQGNSA. CDR3 amino acids: CASSSSQGDEQYF. The DNA for the CDR3 is TGTGCCAGCAGTTCTTCCCAGGGTGACGAGCAGTACTTC.

CDR3 sequence: CASSLSGRGGTGELFF. The CDR3 coding sequence is TGCGCCAGCAGCTTGTCCGGCAGGGGAGGCACCGGGGAGCTGTTTTTT. The chain is built from TRBV5-1 and TRBJ2-2; possibly TRBD1 or TRBD2 for D (6 bases each). The CDR3 runs to 16 residues. V was clipped by 1 base and J by 4 bases, with 14 bases between them. CDR1 is SGHRS and CDR2 is YFSETQ in the germline V gene.

In this sample, this clonotype turned up a few times. The V gene is TRBV19, the J gene TRBJ1-4; D is uncertain. Trimming took off 7 bases at V and 5 bases at J, with 20 bases between the two ends. The CDR3 is 16 amino acids. Germline CDR1 LNHDA, CDR2 SQIVND (reference sequence). This CDR3 is CASKVNEQLVNEKLFF. For the CDR3, the DNA is TGTGCCAGTAAGGTTAATGAACAGCTTGTAAATGAAAAACTGTTTTTT. Together with reference TRBV19 and TRBJ1-4, the CDR3 gives the full variable domain: DGGITQSPKYLFRKEGQNVTLSCEQNLNHDAMYWYRQDPGQGLRLIYYSQIVNDFQKGDIAEGYSVSREKKESFPLTVTSAQKNPTAFYLCASKVNEQLVNEKLFFGSGTQLSVL.

This clonotype was counted only a few times. The V and J genes are TRBV6-2 or TRBV6-3 and TRBJ1-1, with D possibly being TRBD1 (6 bases). V was cut by 8 bases and J by 1 base, with 8 bases left in between. CDR1 is MNHEY and CDR2 is SVGEGT in the germline V gene. CDR3 length: 12 residues. CDR3 region: CASGGANTEAFF. CDR3 nucleotide sequence: TGTGCCAGCGGGGGGGCGAACACTGAAGCTTTCTTT.

This chain joins TRBV20-1 and TRBJ1-2, with D perhaps matching TRBD1 (6 bases). V gave up 0 bases and J gave up 12 bases, with 23 bases separating them. CDR3 length: 15 amino acids. CDR1 is DFQATT, CDR2 SNEGSKA, per germline (reference sequence). In DNA form, the CDR3 reads TGCAGTGCTAGAGATCCGAACGCGGTTATCAGGGGAAACACCTTC. It yields the protein CSARDPNAVIRGNTF.